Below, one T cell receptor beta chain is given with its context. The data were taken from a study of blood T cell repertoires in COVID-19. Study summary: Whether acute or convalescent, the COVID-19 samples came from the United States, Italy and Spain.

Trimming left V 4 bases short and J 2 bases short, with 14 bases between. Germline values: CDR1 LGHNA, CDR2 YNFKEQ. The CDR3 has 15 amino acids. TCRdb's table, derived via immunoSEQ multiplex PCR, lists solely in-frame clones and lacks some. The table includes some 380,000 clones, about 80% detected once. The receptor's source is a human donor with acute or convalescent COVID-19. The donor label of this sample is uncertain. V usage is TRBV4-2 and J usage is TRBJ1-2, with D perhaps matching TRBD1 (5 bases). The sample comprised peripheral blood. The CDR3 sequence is CASSPDTGLNYGYTF. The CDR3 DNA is TGTGCCAGCAGCCCGGACACAGGATTGAACTATGGCTACACCTTC.